This T cell receptor beta chain was recovered during a study of blood T cell repertoires in COVID-19. Study summary: The United States, Italy and Spain were the sources of the acute and convalescent COVID-19 samples. T cells, B-cell-depleted T cells, or PBMCs provided the cDNA or gDNA that served as material.

The V and J ends lost 3 bases and 8 bases, in that order; junction bases with no gene match: 9. The CDR3 contains 15 residues. Germline V CDR1 and CDR2: SGHTA, FQGTGA. Original data processing: Estimated nucleated cell counts came from reference gene primer amplification. Clones were sequenced by immunoSEQ multiplex PCR, and TCRdb holds only the in-frame ones, with some missing. The V and J calls and clone size were taken over from that table, and D and trimming were inferred from the DNA. The sample holds about 42,000 clones, approximately 86% seen once. Sequenced sample: peripheral blood. The rearrangement uses TRBV7-3 and TRBJ2-1; 8 bases fit TRBD2. This TCR derives from a human donor in a cohort sampled during active COVID-19. The chain's CDR3 is CASSLGPGLEYEQFF. Here the CDR3 DNA reads TGTGCCAGCAGCTTGGGGCCGGGACTAGAGTATGAGCAGTTCTTC.